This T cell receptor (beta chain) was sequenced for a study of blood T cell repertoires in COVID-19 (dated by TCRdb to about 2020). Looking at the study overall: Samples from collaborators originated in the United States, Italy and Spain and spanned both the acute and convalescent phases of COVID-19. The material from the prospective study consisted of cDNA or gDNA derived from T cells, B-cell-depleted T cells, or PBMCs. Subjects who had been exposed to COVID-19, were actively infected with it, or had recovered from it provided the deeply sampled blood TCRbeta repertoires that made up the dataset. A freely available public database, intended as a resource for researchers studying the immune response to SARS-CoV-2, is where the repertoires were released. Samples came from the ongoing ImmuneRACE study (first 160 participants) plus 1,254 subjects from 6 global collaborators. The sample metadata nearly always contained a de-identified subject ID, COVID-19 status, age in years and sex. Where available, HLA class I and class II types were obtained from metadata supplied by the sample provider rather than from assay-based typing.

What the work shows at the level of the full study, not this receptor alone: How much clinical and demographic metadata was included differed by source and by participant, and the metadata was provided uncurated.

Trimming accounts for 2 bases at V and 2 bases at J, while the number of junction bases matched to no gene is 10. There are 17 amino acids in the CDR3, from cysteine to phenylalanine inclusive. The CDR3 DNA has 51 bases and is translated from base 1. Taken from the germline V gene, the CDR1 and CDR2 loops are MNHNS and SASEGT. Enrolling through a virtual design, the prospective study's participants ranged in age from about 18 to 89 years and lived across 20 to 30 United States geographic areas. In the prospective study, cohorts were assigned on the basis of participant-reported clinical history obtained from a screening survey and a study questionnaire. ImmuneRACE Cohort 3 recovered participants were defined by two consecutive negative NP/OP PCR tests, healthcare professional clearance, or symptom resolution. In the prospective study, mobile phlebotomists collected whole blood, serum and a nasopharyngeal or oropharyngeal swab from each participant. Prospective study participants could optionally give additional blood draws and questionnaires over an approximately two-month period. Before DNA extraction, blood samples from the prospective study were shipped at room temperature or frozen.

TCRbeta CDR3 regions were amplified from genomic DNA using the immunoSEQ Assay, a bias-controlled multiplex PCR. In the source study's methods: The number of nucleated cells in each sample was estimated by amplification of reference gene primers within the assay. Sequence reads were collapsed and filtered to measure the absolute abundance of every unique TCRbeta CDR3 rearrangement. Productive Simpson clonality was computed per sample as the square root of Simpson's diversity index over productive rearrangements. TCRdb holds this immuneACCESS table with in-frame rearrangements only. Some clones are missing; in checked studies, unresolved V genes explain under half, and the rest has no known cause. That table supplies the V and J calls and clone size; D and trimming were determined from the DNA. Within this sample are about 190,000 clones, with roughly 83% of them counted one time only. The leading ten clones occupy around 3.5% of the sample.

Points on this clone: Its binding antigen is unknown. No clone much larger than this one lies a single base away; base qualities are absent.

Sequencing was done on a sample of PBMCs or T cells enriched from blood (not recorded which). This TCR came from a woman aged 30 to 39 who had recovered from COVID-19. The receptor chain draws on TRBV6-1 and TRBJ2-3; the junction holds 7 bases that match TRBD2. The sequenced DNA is TGTGCCAGCAGTGAAATAGGACGCCAGCGGGACACAGATACGCAGTATTTT. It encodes CASSEIGRQRDTDTQYF.